In this sample, the clone carrying this TCR beta chain turned up a few times. This sample stems from a study of CD8+CD57+ T cells in acquired aplastic anemia. Study context: Sorted CD4+ and CD8+ cells yielded 3 to 3.5 ug of DNA on average.

Genomic DNA constituted the template upon which TCR beta VDJ and CDR3 profiling was performed. MiXCR, applied by TCRdb to the reads, yields one record per CDR3 protein. The data contain around 290,000 distinct CDR3 sequences, 56% of them seen just once; the ten biggest clones take up 1% to 1.5%. CD8+CD57+ cell expansion had been shown by flow cytometry in patients chosen for sequencing. Patients uniformly had severe acquired aplastic anemia. The V and J ends lost 10 bases and 1 base respectively, with 14 bases between them. Germline V gene lookup returns CDR1 KGHDR and CDR2 SFDVKD. This CDR3 spans 14 amino acids.

This chain connects TRBV24-1 to TRBJ2-3; the D gene is possibly TRBD2 (6 bases). The receptor comes from a human donor with aplastic anemia. Sequencing input: sorted CD4+, CD8+, or CD8+CD57+ T cells (not recorded which) from PBMCs. In nucleotides, the CDR3 is TGTGCCACGGCGGGTAGCGGTGGCACAGATACGCAGTATTTT. It encodes CATAGSGGTDTQYF.